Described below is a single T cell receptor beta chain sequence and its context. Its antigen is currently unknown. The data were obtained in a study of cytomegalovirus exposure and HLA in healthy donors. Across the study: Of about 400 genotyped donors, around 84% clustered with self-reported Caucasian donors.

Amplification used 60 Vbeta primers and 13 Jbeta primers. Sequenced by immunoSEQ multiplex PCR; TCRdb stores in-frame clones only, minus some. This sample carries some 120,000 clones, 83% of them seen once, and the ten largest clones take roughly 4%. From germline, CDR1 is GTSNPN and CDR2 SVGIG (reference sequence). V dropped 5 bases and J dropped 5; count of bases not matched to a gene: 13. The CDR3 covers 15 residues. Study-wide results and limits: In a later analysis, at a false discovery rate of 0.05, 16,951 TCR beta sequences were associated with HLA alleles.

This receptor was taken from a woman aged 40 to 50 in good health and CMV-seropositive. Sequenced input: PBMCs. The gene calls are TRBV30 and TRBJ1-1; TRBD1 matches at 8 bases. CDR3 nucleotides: TGTGCCTGGGATGCCGACGACAGGGGAGGGACTGAAGCTTTCTTT. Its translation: CAWDADDRGGTEAFF.